This T cell receptor (beta chain) was identified during a study of T cell responses to AZD1222 COVID-19 vaccine. Broader study findings: Unmutated regions of variants are reportedly targeted by nearly half of spike-specific TCRs.

The assay was immunoSEQ multiplex PCR, and TCRdb's table has in-frame clones only and misses some. The sample lists over 150,000 clones, 90% occurring once. In its sample, this clone was seen a few times. The antigen remains unidentified. Germline CDR1 and CDR2: SGHTA and FQGNSA. The CDR3 has 15 amino acids. V gave up 5 bases and J gave up 4 bases; unmatched junction bases: 9. The TCR comes from an adult in good health. The sequences come from peripheral blood, collected on day 0 of AZD1222 vaccination. The chain is built from TRBV7-2 and TRBJ2-3, with 7 bases aligning to TRBD1. CDR3 nucleotides: TGTGCCAGCAGCCCACTTCAACAGGGGCCAGATACGCAGTATTTT. This translates into CASSPLQQGPDTQYF. Variable domain in full (rest from reference TRBV7-2 and TRBJ2-3): GAGVSQSPSNKVTEKGKDVELRCDPISGHTALYWYRQSLGQGLEFLIYFQGNSAPDKSGLPSDRFSAERTGGSVSTLTIQRTQQEDSAVYLCASSPLQQGPDTQYFGPGTRLTVL.